This paragraph reports one T cell receptor beta chain. The record originates from a study of cytomegalovirus exposure and HLA in healthy donors. The germline CDR1 and CDR2 sequences are SGHTA and FQGNSA. Trimming cost V 5 bases and J 2 bases, with 12 bases left between them. The CDR3 is 14 amino acids. In the PCR, 60 Vbeta and 13 Jbeta primers were used. Repertoires were generated with immunoSEQ multiplex PCR, while TCRdb's copy carries only in-frame clones and drops some. The table shows some 120,000 clones, with roughly 74% occurring only once. This TCR came from a woman aged 45 to 65 in good health and CMV-seropositive. The sequencing sample was made of PBMCs. V usage is TRBV7-2 and J usage is TRBJ1-2, with D unresolved. CDR3 amino acids: CASSPSSLNYGYTF. The CDR3 nucleotides are TGTGCCAGCAGCCCCTCCTCCCTAAACTATGGCTACACCTTC.